A single TCR beta chain is shown here with its context. The source of the sample is a study of blood T cell repertoires in COVID-19. Turning to the study itself: The United States, Italy and Spain provided the acute and convalescent COVID-19 samples.

V lost 7 bases and J lost 0, with 16 bases in between. The germline V gene has CDR1 LNHDA and CDR2 SQIVND (reference sequence). This CDR3 has 17 residues. The study drew participants aged about 18 to 90 years from 20 to 30 US areas. Clones were sequenced by immunoSEQ multiplex PCR, and TCRdb holds only the in-frame ones, with some missing. The sample records about 220,000 clones, less than 90% being singletons. The specimen was PBMCs or T cells enriched from blood (not recorded which). This TCR was sampled from a woman in her 30s who had recovered from COVID-19. This sequence joins TRBV19 and TRBJ1-6; TRBD1 is a possible D gene (6 bases). CDR3 sequence (DNA): TGTGCCAGTACCCAACGGGGGGCGGACTCCTATAATTCACCCCTCCACTTT. It encodes CASTQRGADSYNSPLHF.